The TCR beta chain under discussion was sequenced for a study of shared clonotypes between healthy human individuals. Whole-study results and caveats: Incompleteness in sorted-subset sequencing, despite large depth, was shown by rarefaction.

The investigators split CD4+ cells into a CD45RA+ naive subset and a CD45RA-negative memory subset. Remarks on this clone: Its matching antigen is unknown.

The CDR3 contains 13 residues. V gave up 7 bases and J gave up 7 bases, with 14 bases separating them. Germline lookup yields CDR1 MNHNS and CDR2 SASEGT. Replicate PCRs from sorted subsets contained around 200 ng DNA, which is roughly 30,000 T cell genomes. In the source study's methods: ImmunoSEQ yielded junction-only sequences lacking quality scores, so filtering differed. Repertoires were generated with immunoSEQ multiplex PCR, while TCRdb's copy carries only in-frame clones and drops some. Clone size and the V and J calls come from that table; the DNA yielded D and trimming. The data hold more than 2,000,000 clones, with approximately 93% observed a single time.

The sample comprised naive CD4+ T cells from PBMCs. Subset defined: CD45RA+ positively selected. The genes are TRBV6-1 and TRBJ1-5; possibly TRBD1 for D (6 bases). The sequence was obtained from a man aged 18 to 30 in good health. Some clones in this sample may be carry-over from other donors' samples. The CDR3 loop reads CASTGQLEQPQHF. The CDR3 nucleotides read TGTGCCAGCACTGGACAGCTTGAGCAGCCCCAGCATTTT.